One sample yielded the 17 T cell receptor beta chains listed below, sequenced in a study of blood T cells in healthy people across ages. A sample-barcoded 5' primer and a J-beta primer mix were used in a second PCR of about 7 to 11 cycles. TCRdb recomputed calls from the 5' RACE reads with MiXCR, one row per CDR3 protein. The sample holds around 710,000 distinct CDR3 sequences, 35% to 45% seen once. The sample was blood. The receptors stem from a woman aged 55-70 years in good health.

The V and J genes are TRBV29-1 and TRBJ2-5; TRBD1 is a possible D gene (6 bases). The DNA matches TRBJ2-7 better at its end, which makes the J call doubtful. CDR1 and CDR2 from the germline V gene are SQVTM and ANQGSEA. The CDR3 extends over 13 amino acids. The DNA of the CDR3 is TGCAGCGTTGAGGCACAGGGTGCCTACGAGCAGTACTTC. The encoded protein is CSVEAQGAYEQYF.

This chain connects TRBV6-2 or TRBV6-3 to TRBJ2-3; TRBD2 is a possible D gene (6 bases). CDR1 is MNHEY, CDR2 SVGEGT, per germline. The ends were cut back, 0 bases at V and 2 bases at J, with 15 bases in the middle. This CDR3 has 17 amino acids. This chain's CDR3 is CASSYSLWDLNTDTQYF. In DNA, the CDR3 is TGTGCCAGCAGTTACTCATTATGGGACTTGAACACAGATACGCAGTATTTT.

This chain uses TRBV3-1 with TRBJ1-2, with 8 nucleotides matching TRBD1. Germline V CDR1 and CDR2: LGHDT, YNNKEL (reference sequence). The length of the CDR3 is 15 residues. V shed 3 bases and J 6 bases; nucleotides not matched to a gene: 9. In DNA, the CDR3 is TGTGCCAGCAGCCAGCTAAGTGACAGGGGAGATGGCTACACCTTC. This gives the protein CASSQLSDRGDGYTF.

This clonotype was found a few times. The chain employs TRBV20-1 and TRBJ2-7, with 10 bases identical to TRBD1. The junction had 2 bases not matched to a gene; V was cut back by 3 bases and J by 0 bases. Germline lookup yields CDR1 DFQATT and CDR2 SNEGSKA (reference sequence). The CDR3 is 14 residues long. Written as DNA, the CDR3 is TGCAGTGCTAGCGGGACAGGGGTCTCCTACGAGCAGTACTTC. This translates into CSASGTGVSYEQYF.

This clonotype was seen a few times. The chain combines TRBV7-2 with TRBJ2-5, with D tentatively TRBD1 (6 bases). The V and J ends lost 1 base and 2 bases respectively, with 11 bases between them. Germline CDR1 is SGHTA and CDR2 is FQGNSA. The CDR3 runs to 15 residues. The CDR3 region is CASSLGGTNQETQYF. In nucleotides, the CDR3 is TGTGCCAGCAGCTTAGGGGGGACAAATCAAGAGACCCAGTACTTC.

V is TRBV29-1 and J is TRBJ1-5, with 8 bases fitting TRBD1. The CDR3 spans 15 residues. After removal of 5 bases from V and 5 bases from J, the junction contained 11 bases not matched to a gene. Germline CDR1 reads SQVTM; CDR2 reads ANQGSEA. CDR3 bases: TGCAGCGTTCCCGGGACAGGTTCCGGGGATCAGCCCCAGCATTTT. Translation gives CSVPGTGSGDQPQHF. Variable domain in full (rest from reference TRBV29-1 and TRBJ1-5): SAVISQKPSRDICQRGTSLTIQCQVDSQVTMMFWYRQQPGQSLTLIATANQGSEATYESGFVIDKFPISRPNLTFSTLTVSNMSPEDSSIYLCSVPGTGSGDQPQHFGDGTRLSIL.

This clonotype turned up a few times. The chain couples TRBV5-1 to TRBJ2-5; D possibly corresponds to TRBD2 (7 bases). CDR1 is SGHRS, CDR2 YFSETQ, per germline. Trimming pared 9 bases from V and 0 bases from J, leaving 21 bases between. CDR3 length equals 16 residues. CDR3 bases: TGCGCCACCCGGGGGGCGGGATCCTTGTACCAAGAGACCCAGTACTTC. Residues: CATRGAGSLYQETQYF.

CDR3 nucleotides: TGTGCCAGCAGCGTCACAGGGGGGTTAGCTAACTATGGCTACACCTTC. Protein: CASSVTGGLANYGYTF. The J gene is TRBJ1-2, the V gene TRBV9; 8 bases line up with TRBD1. Looked up from germline, CDR1 is SGDLS and CDR2 is YYNGEE. The CDR3 is 16 residues long. Trimming took 2 bases from V and 0 from J; bases not matched to a gene: 6.

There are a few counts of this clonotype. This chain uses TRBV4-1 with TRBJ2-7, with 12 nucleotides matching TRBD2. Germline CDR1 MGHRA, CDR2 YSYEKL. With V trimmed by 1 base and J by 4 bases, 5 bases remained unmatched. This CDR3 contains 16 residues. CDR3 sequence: CASSQARLAGAYEQYF. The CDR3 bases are TGCGCCAGCAGCCAAGCACGACTAGCGGGGGCGTACGAGCAGTACTTC.

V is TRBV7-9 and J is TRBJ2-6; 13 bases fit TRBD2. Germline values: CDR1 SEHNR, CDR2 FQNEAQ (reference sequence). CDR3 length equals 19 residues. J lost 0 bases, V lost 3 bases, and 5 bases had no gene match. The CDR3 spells CASSFGLAGENSGANVLTF. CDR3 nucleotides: TGTGCCAGCAGCTTCGGACTAGCGGGGGAGAACTCTGGGGCCAACGTCCTGACTTTC.

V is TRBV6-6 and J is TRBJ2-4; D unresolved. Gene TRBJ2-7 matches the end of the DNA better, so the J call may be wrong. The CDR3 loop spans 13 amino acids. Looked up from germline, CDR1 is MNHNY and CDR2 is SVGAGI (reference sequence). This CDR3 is CASRNTSTYEQYF. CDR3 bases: TGTGCCAGCCGAAACACATCAACCTACGAGCAGTACTTC.

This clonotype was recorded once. The CDR3 is CASSPWTGDGSRTYEQYF. In DNA, the CDR3 is TGTGCCAGCAGTCCCTGGACAGGGGACGGATCTAGAACCTACGAGCAGTACTTC. The V call is TRBV6-1, the J call TRBJ2-7; 9 bases line up with TRBD1. Per germline, CDR1 MNHNS and CDR2 SASEGT. The CDR3 length is 18 residues. The trim removed 5 bases at V and 2 bases at J, leaving 16 bases unmatched.

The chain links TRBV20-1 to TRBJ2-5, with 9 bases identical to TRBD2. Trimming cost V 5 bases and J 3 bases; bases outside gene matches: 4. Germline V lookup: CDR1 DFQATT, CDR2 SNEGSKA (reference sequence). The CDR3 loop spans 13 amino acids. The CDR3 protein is CSALTSGEETQYF. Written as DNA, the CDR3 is TGCAGTGCTTTGACTAGCGGTGAAGAGACCCAGTACTTC.

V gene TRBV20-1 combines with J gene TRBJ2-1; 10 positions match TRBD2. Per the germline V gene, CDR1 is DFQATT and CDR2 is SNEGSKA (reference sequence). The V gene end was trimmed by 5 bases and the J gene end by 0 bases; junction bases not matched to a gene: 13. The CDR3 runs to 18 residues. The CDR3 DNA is TGCAGTGCTGGCGAACTAGCGGGACTCCGCCTCTCCTACAATGAGCAGTTCTTC. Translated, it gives CSAGELAGLRLSYNEQFF.

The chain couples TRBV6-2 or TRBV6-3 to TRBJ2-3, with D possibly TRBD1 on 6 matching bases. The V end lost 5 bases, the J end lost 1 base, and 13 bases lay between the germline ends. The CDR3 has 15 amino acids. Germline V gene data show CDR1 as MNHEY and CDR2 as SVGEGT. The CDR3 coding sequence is TGTGCCAGCAGTATTCAGGGGCTCGGCACAGATACGCAGTATTTT. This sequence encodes CASSIQGLGTDTQYF.

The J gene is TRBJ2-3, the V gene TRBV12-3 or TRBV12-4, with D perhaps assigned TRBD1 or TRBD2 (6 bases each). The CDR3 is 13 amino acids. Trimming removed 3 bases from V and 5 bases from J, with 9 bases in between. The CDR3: CASSFGGRDTQYF. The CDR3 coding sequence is TGTGCCAGCAGTTTCGGGGGCAGAGATACGCAGTATTTT.

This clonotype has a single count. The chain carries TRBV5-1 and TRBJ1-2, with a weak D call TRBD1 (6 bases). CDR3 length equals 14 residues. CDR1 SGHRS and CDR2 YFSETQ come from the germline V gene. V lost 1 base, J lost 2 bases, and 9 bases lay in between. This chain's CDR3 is CASSLKGVNYGYTF. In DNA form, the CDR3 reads TGCGCCAGCAGCTTGAAGGGGGTGAACTATGGCTACACCTTC.